This T cell receptor beta chain was found in a study of early T cells in non-severe SARS-CoV-2 infection. As part of library construction, unique molecular identifiers were attached to individual cDNA molecules. TCRdb re-called the 5' RACE reads through MiXCR, storing one row per CDR3 protein. In the table there are around 33,000 distinct CDR3 sequences, around 5.6% of which are singletons. General study results and limits: Missing private and CD4 specificities, VDJdb matching favored anti-spike CD8 responses.

This clonotype was seen more than once but under ten times. Its antigen is not known. Germline V CDR1 and CDR2: DFQATT, SNEGSKA (reference sequence). V dropped 1 base and J dropped 7 bases, with 11 bases sitting between them. The length of the CDR3 is 14 residues. Sequencing was carried out using whole blood. The receptor was derived from an adult who was a healthcare worker with PCR-confirmed SARS-CoV-2 infection or an uninfected control (not recorded which). V and J are TRBV20-1 and TRBJ1-6, with D unresolved. CDR3 nucleotide sequence: TGCAGTGCTAGAGGGGCTCCCGGAAATTCACCCCTCCACTTT. Translated: CSARGAPGNSPLHF.